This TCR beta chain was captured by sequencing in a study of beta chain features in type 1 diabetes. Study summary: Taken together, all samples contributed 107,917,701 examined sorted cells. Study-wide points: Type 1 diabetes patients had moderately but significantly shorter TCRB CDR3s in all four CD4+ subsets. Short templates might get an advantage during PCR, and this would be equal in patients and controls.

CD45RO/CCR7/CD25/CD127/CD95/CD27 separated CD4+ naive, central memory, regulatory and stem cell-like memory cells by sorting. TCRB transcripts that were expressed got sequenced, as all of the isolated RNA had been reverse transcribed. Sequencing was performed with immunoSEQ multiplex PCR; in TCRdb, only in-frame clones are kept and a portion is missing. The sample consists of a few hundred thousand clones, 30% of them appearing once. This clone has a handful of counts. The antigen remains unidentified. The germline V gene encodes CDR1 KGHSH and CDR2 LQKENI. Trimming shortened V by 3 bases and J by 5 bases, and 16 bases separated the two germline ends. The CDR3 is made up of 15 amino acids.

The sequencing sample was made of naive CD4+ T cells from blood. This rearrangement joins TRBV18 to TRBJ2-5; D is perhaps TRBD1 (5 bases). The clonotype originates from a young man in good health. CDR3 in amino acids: CASSPRSGPGETQYF. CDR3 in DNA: TGTGCCAGCTCACCCCGGTCCGGACCAGGGGAGACCCAGTACTTC.